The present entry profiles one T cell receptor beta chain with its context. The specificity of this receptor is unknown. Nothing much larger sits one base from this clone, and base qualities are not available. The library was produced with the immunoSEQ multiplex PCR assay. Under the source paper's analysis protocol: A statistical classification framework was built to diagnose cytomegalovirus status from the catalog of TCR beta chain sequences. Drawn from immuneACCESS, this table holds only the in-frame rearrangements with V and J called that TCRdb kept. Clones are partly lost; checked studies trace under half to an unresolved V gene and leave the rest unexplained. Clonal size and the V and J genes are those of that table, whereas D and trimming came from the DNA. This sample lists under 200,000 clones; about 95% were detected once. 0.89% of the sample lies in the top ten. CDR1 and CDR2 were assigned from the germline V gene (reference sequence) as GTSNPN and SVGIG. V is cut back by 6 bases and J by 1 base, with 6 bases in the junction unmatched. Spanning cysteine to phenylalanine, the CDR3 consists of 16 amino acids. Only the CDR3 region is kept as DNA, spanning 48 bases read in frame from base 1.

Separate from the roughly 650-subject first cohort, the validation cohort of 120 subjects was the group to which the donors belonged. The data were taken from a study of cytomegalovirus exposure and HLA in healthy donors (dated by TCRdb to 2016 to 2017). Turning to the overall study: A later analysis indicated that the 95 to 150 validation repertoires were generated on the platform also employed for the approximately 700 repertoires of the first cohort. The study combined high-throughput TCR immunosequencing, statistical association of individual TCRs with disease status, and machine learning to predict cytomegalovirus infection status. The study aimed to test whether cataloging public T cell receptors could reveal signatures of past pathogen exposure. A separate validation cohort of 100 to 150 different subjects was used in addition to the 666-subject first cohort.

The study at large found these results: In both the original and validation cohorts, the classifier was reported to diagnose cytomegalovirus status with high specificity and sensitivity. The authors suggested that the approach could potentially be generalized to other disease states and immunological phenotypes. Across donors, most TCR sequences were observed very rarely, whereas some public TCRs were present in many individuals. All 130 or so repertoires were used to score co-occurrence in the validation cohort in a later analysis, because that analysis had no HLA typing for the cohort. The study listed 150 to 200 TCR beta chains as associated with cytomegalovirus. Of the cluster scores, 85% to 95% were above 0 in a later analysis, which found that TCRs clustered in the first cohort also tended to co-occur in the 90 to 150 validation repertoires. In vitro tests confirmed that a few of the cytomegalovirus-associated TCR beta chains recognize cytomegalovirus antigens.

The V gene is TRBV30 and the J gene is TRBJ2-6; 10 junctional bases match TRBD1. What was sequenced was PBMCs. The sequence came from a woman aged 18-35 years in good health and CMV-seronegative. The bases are TGTGCCTGCCCGACAGGGGGCGGTTCTGGGGCCAACGTCCTGACTTTC. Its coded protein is CACPTGGGSGANVLTF.